This T cell receptor (beta chain) was found in a study of T cells in Graves' hyperthyroidism and ophthalmopathy. This clonotype was picked up a small number of times. Patients aged 18 to 65 with hyperthyroidism were newly diagnosed, with duration under 2 months. Germline CDR1 is SGHRS and CDR2 is YFSETQ. CDR3 length: 17 residues. The V and J ends lost 4 bases and 0 bases, in that order; junction bases with no gene match: 8. The source material, RNA transcripts, was used to amplify TCR beta CDR3 regions. The study used the HTBI primer set for a first-round RT-PCR of the TCR CDR3. MiXCR was run by TCRdb on the multiplex PCR reads, yielding one entry per CDR3 protein. This repertoire shows 730,000 or so distinct CDR3 sequences, 18% found once; its top ten account for 16%.

Sequenced material: blood. The genes are TRBV5-1 and TRBJ1-4, with 8 nucleotides matching TRBD1. This TCR was recovered from a woman aged 45 to 65 with Graves' hyperthyroidism that later progressed to Graves' ophthalmopathy. The CDR3 loop reads CASSDRGGGATNEKLFF. CDR3 coding DNA: TGCGCCAGCAGCGACAGGGGCGGAGGGGCAACTAATGAAAAACTGTTTTTT.